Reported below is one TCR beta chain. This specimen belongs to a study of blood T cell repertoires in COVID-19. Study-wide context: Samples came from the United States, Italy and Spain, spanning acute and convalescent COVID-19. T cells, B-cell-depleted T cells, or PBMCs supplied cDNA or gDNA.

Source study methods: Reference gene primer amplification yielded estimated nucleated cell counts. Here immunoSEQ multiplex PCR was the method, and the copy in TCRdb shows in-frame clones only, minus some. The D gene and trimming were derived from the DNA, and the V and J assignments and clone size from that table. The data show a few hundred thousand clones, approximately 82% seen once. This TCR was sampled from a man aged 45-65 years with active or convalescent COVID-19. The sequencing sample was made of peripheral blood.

The CDR3 here is CASSRPEASGRGYNEQFF. In DNA, the CDR3 is TGTGCCAGCAGTCGTCCCGAGGCTAGCGGGAGGGGCTACAATGAGCAGTTCTTC. The V gene is TRBV6-6, the J gene TRBJ2-1, with 12 bases that match TRBD2. The V and J ends lost 5 bases and 3 bases, in that order; junction bases with no gene match: 11. CDR1 and CDR2 from the germline V gene are MNHNY and SVGAGI (reference sequence). The CDR3 is 18 amino acids.